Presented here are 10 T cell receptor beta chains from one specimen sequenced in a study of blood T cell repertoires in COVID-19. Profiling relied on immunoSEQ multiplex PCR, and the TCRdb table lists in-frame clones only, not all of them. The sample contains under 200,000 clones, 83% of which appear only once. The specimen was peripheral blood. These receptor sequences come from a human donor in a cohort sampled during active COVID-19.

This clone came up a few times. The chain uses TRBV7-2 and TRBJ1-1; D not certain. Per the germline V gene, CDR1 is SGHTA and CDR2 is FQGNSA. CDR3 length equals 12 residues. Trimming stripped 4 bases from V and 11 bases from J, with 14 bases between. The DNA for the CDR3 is TGTGCCAGCAGCTCTGGGCCCGGTGAGGCTTTCTTT. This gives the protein CASSSGPGEAFF.

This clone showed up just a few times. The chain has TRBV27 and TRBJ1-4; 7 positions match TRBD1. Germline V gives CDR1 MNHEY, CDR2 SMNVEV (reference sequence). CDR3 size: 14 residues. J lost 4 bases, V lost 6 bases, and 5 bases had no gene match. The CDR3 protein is CASRWTGVNEKLFF. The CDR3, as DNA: TGTGCCAGCAGGTGGACAGGTGTTAATGAAAAACTGTTTTTT.

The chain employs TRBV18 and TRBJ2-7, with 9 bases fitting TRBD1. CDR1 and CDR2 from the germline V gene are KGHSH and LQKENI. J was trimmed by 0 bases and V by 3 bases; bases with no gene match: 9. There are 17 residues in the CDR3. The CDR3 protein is CASSPQRGTGSSYEQYF. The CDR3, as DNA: TGTGCCAGCTCACCTCAGAGAGGGACAGGGAGCTCCTACGAGCAGTACTTC. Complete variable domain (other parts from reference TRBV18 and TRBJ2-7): NAGVMQNPRHLVRRRGQEARLRCSPMKGHSHVYWYRQLPEEGLKFMVYLQKENIIDESGMPKERFSAEFPKEGPSILRIQQVVRGDSAAYFCASSPQRGTGSSYEQYFGPGTRLTVT.

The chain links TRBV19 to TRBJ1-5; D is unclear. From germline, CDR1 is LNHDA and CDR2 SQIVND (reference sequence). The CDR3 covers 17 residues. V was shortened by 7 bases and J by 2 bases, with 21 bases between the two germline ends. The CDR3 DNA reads TGTGCCAGTACCCGGGCGCGGGTGGATATTCGCAATCAGCCCCAGCATTTT. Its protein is CASTRARVDIRNQPQHF.

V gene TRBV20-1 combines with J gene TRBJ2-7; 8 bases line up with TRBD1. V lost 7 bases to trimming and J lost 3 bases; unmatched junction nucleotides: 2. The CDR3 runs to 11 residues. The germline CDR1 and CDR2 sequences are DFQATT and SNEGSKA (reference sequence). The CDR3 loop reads CSGTGGYEQYF. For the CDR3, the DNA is TGCAGTGGTACAGGGGGCTACGAGCAGTACTTC.

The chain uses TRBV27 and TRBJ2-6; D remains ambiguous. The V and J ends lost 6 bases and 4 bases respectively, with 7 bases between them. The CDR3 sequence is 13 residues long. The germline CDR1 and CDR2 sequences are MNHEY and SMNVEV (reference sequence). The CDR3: CASRALGANVLTF. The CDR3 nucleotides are TGTGCCAGCAGAGCTTTGGGGGCCAACGTCCTGACTTTC.

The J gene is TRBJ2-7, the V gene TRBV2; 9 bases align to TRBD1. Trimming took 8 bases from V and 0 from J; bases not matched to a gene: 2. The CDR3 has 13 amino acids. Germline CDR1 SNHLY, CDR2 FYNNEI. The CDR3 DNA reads TGTGCCAGCGGGGGACAGGGCTCCTACGAGCAGTACTTC. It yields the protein CASGGQGSYEQYF.

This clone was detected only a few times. DNA for the CDR3: TGTGCCAGCAGAACTAGCGGGAGCTCCTACAATGAGCAGTTCTTC. It translates to CASRTSGSSYNEQFF. The chain combines TRBV6-5 with TRBJ2-1; 11 bases are a match to TRBD2. Germline values: CDR1 MNHEY, CDR2 SVGAGI. The CDR3 length is 15 residues. Trimming cost V 6 bases and J 0 bases; bases outside gene matches: 1.

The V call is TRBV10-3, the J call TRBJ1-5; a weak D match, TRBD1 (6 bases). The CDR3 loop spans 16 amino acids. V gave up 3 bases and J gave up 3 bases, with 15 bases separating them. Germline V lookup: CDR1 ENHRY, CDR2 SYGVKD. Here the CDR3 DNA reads TGTGCCATCAGTGAAGCCCGGGACAAGGCCAATCAGCCCCAGCATTTT. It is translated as CAISEARDKANQPQHF.

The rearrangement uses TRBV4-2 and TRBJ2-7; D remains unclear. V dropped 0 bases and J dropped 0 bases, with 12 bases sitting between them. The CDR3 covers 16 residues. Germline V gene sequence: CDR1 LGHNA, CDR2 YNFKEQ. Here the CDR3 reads CASSQDFRRSSYEQYF. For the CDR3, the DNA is TGTGCCAGCAGCCAAGATTTCCGGCGGAGCTCCTACGAGCAGTACTTC.